This T cell receptor (beta chain) was sequenced in a study of T cell responses to AZD1222 COVID-19 vaccine. Study-level results: Only a handful of individuals given AZD1222 were seropositive at baseline. In the spike-specific TCR repertoire, nearly half reportedly target unmutated variant regions.

V lost 5 bases, J lost 3 bases, and 14 bases lay in between. Germline CDR1 is LNHDA and CDR2 is SQIVND (reference sequence). There are 16 residues in the CDR3. Comments on this clone: What it recognizes is unknown.

TCRdb's copy holds only in-frame clones and misses some; the assay was immunoSEQ multiplex PCR. The sample gives 120,000 or so clones, roughly 91% of which show up once; over 2.5% is in the top ten. Sample: peripheral blood, taken on day 0 of AZD1222 vaccination. The receptor comes from an adult in good health. V usage is TRBV19 and J usage is TRBJ1-6; D not certain. CDR3 nucleotides: TGTGCCAGTAGTTTCGGCAGTCAAATCTATAATTCACCCCTCCACTTT. It encodes CASSFGSQIYNSPLHF.